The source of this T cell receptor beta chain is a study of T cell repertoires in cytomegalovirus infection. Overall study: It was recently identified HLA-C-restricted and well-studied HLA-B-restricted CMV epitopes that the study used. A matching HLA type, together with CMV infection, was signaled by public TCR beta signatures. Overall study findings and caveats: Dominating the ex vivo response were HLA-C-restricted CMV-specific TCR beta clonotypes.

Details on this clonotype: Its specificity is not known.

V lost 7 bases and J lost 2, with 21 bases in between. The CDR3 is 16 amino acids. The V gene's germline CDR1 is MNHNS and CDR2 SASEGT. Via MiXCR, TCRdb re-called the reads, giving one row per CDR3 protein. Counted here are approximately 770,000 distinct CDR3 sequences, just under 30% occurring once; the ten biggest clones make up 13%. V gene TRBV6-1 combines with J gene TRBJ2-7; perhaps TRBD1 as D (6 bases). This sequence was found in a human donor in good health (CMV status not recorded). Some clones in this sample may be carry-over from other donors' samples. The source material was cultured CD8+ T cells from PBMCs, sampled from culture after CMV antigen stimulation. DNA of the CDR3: TGTGCCAGCAACCCGATAGCACAGGCAGGGGCCTACGAGCAGTACTTC. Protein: CASNPIAQAGAYEQYF.